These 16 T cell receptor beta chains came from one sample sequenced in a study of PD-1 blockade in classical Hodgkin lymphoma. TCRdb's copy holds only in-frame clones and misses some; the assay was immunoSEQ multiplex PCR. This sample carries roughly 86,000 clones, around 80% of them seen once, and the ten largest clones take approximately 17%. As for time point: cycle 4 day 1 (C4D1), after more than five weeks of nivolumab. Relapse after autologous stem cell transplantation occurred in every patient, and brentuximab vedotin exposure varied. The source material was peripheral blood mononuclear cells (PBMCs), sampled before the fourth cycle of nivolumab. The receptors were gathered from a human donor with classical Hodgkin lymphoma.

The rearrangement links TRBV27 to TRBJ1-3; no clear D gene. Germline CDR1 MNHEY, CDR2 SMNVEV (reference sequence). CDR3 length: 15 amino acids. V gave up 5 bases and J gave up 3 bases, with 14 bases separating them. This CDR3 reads CASSLAPVRGNTIYF. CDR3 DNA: TGTGCCAGCAGTCTAGCCCCTGTGCGTGGAAACACCATATATTTT.

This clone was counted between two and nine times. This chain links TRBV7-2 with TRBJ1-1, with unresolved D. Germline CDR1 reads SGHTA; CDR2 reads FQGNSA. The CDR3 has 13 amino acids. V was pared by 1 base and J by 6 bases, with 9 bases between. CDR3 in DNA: TGTGCCAGCAGCTTAGGGCGTGGCGCTGAAGCTTTCTTT. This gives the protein CASSLGRGAEAFF.

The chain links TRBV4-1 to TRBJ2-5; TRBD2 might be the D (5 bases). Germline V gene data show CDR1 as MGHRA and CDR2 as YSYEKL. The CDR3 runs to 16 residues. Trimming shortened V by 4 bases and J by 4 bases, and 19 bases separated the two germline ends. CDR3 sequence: CASSRPPTRGSETQYF. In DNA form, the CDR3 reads TGCGCCAGCAGCCGACCCCCGACAAGAGGGTCAGAGACCCAGTACTTC.

For the CDR3, the DNA is TGTGCCAGCCGTCCTACCGTTAGCTCCTACAATGAGCAGTTCTTC. It is translated as CASRPTVSSYNEQFF. The J gene is TRBJ2-1, the V gene TRBV7-2, with D unresolved. The V gene's germline CDR1 is SGHTA and CDR2 FQGNSA. This CDR3 comprises 15 residues. Trimming pared 8 bases from V and 0 bases from J, leaving 14 bases between.

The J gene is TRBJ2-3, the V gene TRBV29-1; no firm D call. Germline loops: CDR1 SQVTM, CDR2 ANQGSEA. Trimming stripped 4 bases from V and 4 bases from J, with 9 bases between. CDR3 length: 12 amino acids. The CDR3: CSVVDGSDTQYF. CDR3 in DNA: TGCAGCGTTGTGGATGGTTCAGATACGCAGTATTTT.

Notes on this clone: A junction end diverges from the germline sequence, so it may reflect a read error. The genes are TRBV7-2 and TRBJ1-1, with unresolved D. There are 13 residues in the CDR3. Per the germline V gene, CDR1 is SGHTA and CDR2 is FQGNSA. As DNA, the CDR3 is TGCGCCAGCAGCCAAGACTGGGGAACTGAAGCTTTCTTT. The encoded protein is CASSQDWGTEAFF.

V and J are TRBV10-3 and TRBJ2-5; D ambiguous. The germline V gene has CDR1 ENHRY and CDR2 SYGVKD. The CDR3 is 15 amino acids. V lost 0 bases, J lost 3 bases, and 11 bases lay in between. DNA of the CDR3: TGTGCCATCAGTGAGTCTCGAGTAAGGGAAGAGACCCAGTACTTC. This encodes CAISESRVREETQYF.

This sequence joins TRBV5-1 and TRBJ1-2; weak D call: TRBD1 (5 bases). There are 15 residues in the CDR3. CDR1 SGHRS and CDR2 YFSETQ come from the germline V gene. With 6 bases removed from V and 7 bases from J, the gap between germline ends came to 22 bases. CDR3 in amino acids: CASTKMGPGSPGYTF. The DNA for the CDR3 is TGCGCCAGCACCAAAATGGGGCCAGGGTCGCCTGGCTACACCTTC.

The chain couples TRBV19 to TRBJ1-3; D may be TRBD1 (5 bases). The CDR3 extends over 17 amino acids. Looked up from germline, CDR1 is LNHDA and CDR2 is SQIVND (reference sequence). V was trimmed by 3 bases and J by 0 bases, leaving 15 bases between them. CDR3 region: CASSILGGGASGNTIYF. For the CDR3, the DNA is TGTGCCAGTAGTATCCTCGGGGGTGGGGCCTCTGGAAACACCATATATTTT.

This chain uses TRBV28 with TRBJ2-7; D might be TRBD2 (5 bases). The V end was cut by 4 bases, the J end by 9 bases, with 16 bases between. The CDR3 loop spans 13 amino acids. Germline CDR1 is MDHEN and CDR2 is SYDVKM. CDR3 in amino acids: CASSSTSGGWQYF. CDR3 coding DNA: TGTGCCAGCAGTTCCACCAGTGGAGGCTGGCAGTACTTC.

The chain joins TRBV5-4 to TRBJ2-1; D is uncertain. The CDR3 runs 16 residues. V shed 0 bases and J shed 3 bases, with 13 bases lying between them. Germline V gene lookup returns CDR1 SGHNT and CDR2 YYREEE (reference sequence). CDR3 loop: CASSLGANALYNEQFF. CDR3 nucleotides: TGTGCCAGCAGCTTGGGGGCCAACGCCCTCTACAATGAGCAGTTCTTC.

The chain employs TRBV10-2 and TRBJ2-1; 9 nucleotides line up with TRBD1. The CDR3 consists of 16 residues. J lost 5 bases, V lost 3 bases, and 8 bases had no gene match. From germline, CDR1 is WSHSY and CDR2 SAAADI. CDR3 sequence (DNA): TGCGCCAGCAGTGAAGCAATGGGACAGGGAAACAATGAGCAGTTCTTC. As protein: CASSEAMGQGNNEQFF.

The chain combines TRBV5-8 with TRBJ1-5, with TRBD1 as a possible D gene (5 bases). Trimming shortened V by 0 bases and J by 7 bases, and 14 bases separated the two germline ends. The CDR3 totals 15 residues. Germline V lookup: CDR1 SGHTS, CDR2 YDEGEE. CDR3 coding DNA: TGTGCCAGCAGCTTGGAAGTCGGGCCAGGGCAGCCCCAGCATTTT. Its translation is CASSLEVGPGQPQHF.

CDR3 in DNA: TGTGCCAGCAGTTTCTCCGACAGGGATGGCTATGGCTACACCTTC. It encodes CASSFSDRDGYGYTF. The V gene is TRBV28, the J gene TRBJ1-2, with 7 bases aligning to TRBD1. The CDR3 totals 15 residues. V gave up 3 bases and J gave up 4 bases; unmatched junction bases: 8. The germline gives CDR1 MDHEN, CDR2 SYDVKM.

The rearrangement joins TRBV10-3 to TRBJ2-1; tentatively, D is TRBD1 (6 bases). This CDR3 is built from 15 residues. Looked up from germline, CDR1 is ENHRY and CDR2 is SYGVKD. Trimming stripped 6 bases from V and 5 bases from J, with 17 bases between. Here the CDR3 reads CAIRDLQGRDNEQFF. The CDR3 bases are TGTGCCATCAGGGATTTGCAGGGGCGCGACAATGAGCAGTTCTTC.

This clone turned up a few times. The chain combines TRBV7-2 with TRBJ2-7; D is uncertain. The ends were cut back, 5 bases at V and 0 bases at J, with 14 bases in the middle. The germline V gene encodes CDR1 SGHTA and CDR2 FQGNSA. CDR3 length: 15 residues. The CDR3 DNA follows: TGTGCCAGCAGCCCCGCCGCGACGGCCTCCTACGAGCAGTACTTC. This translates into CASSPAATASYEQYF.